These 14 T cell receptor beta chains came from one sample sequenced in a study of blood T cell repertoires in COVID-19 (dated by TCRdb to about 2020). Preparation of the library involved the immunoSEQ multiplex PCR assay. In its TCRdb copy, this immuneACCESS table keeps in-frame sequences only and misses some clones. Where compared with another copy, unresolved V genes explain less than half of these, and the others have no known cause. Present in this sample are about 200,000 clones, roughly 92% of which were seen just once. The ten largest clonotypes hold 0.6% to 0.9% of the sample. Sequences were obtained from peripheral blood. Receptor source: a young man with COVID-19, enrolled during active disease.

V usage is TRBV24-1 and J usage is TRBJ1-6; maybe TRBD1 (6 bases). CDR3 length: 13 residues. The germline V and J ends were trimmed by 12 bases and 8 bases, with 16 bases remaining between them. CDR1 is KGHDR, CDR2 SFDVKD, per germline. The CDR3 DNA sequence: TGTGCCCCCCTAGGGGGGAGGGATTCACCCCTCCACTTT. It yields the protein CAPLGGRDSPLHF.

The rearrangement links TRBV18 to TRBJ2-2; D is perhaps TRBD2 (5 bases). This CDR3 is built from 15 residues. Looked up from germline, CDR1 is KGHSH and CDR2 is LQKENI. The ends were cut back, 2 bases at V and 5 bases at J, with 12 bases in the middle. CDR3 sequence: CASSPRLASTGELFF. The DNA of the CDR3 is TGTGCCAGCTCACCAAGGCTAGCTTCAACCGGGGAGCTGTTTTTT.

This clone was detected a few times. The V gene is TRBV29-1, the J gene TRBJ2-3, with D possibly being TRBD2 (6 bases). Trimming cost V 4 bases and J 3 bases, with 17 bases left between them. Germline V gives CDR1 SQVTM, CDR2 ANQGSEA. This CDR3 has 15 residues. In nucleotides, the CDR3 is TGCAGCGTTGCACGTCTAGCGCAGCGGACAGATACGCAGTATTTT. Its protein product is CSVARLAQRTDTQYF.

The chain employs TRBV7-6 and TRBJ1-3; D is perhaps TRBD1 (6 bases). With 5 bases removed from V and 3 bases from J, the gap between germline ends came to 14 bases. From germline, CDR1 is SGHVS and CDR2 FNYEAQ. The CDR3 is 15 residues long. The DNA of the CDR3 is TGTGCCAGCAGCCCGACAGGTTCGGGTGGAAACACCATATATTTT. The encoded protein is CASSPTGSGGNTIYF.

This clone was observed a single time. The chain carries TRBV12-5 and TRBJ1-1, with 7 positions matching TRBD1. After removal of 2 bases from V and 4 bases from J, the junction contained 4 bases not matched to a gene. This CDR3 is 14 amino acids long. Germline assignment: CDR1 LGHNT and CDR2 FRNRAP. The DNA of the CDR3 is TGTGCTAGTGGTTTGCCGACAGGGATCACTGAAGCTTTCTTT. Its protein is CASGLPTGITEAFF.

The rearrangement joins TRBV5-6 to TRBJ1-2; 7 bases line up with TRBD1. Germline V lookup: CDR1 SGHDT, CDR2 YYEEEE. The CDR3 extends over 14 amino acids. V lost 6 bases and J lost 3; bases outside the gene matches: 8. The CDR3 loop reads CASTQAQGDYGYTF. In DNA, the CDR3 is TGTGCCAGCACCCAGGCCCAGGGGGACTATGGCTACACCTTC.

V and J are TRBV5-1 and TRBJ1-2; D possibly corresponds to TRBD1 (5 bases). The germline gives CDR1 SGHRS, CDR2 YFSETQ. This CDR3 region has 14 residues. Between the trimmed V and J ends, which lost 5 bases and 0 bases, there was a span of 11 bases. CDR3 protein: CASRGDLANYGYTF. The CDR3, as DNA: TGCGCCAGCAGGGGGGACTTAGCTAACTATGGCTACACCTTC.

This chain uses TRBV19 with TRBJ1-2; 10 nucleotides align to TRBD1. The CDR3 runs 16 residues. Germline CDR1 and CDR2: LNHDA and SQIVND (reference sequence). V was pared by 9 bases and J by 5 bases, with 15 bases of the junction left unmatched. DNA of the CDR3: TGTGCCAGCTGGCATAGGACAGGGGGGGAATTTTATGGCTACACCTTC. Translation gives CASWHRTGGEFYGYTF.

The rearrangement uses TRBV9 and TRBJ2-1; TRBD2 aligns across 11 bases. The CDR3 is 15 amino acids. V was clipped by 4 bases and J by 10 bases; unmatched bases: 10. The germline gives CDR1 SGDLS, CDR2 YYNGEE. Here the CDR3 reads CASSYSGGVFGEQFF. The CDR3 region has the DNA TGTGCCAGCAGCTATAGCGGGGGGGTCTTCGGAGAGCAGTTCTTC.

This clone was recorded once. V gene TRBV9 combines with J gene TRBJ1-1, with D perhaps TRBD1 (6 bases). From germline, CDR1 is SGDLS and CDR2 YYNGEE. The CDR3 runs 14 residues. V was clipped by 3 bases and J by 1 base, with 10 bases between them. Here the CDR3 DNA reads TGTGCCAGCAGCGACCGGGACACGAACACTGAAGCTTTCTTT. Protein sequence: CASSDRDTNTEAFF.

In its sample, this clone was seen a few times. The gene calls are TRBV11-1 and TRBJ1-6; TRBD1 matches 11 bases. The CDR3 is 16 amino acids. V was clipped by 4 bases and J by 9 bases; unmatched bases: 8. Per the germline V gene, CDR1 is SGHAT and CDR2 is FQDESV (reference sequence). The DNA for the CDR3 is TGTGCCAGCAGCTCGACCGGACAGGGGGCGGTTTCACCCCTCCACTTT. It yields the protein CASSSTGQGAVSPLHF.

The CDR3 is CASSVDRGFGYTF. As DNA, the CDR3 is TGTGCCAGTAGTGTGGACAGGGGTTTTGGCTACACCTTC. The chain links TRBV19 to TRBJ1-2; 9 bases line up with TRBD1. The CDR3 spans 13 residues. V shed 5 bases, J shed 7 bases, and the junction held 5 bases outside the gene matches. Germline lookup yields CDR1 LNHDA and CDR2 SQIVND (reference sequence).

The chain couples TRBV19 to TRBJ1-2; TRBD1 is a possible D gene (6 bases). This CDR3 contains 14 residues. CDR1 and CDR2 from the germline V gene are LNHDA and SQIVND (reference sequence). V was pared by 5 bases and J by 4 bases, with 14 bases between. The CDR3 loop reads CASSSRQARYGYTF. The CDR3 DNA reads TGTGCCAGTAGTTCGAGACAGGCTCGCTATGGCTACACCTTC. The variable domain in full, completed from reference TRBV19 and TRBJ1-2, reads DGGITQSPKYLFRKEGQNVTLSCEQNLNHDAMYWYRQDPGQGLRLIYYSQIVNDFQKGDIAEGYSVSREKKESFPLTVTSAQKNPTAFYLCASSSRQARYGYTFGSGTRLTVV.

The chain uses TRBV2 and TRBJ2-5; 10 positions match TRBD2. The CDR3 contains 17 residues. Germline-derived CDR1 and CDR2 are SNHLY and FYNNEI. The junction had 11 bases not matched to a gene; V was cut back by 5 bases and J by 2 bases. As DNA, the CDR3 is TGTGCCAGCAGTCTTCGCTCCGGACTAGCGGAACAAGAGACCCAGTACTTC. Amino acid sequence: CASSLRSGLAEQETQYF.